These 12 T cell receptor beta chains originate from one sample sequenced in a study of monozygotic twins with inflammatory bowel disease. Reanalyzing the 5' RACE reads, TCRdb keeps one entry per CDR3 protein, without DNA. Its listing shows some 440,000 distinct CDR3 sequences. The sequenced material came from blood. The source of these receptors is a human donor with ulcerative colitis or Crohn's disease, or a healthy co-twin of an affected twin (not recorded which).

The gene calls are TRBV24-1 and TRBJ2-3. This CDR3 has 14 residues. CDR1 and CDR2 from the germline V gene are KGHDR and SFDVKD. The CDR3 here is CATSDSGAADTQYF.

The gene calls are TRBV18 and TRBJ2-2; TCRdb's D gene call, TRBD1, goes unchecked for lack of DNA. Germline assignment: CDR1 KGHSH and CDR2 LQKENI. This CDR3 spans 14 amino acids. The chain's CDR3 is CASSRPLNTGELFF.

This CDR3 reads CATVEWGNEKLFF. The rearrangement links TRBV12-3 or TRBV12-4 to TRBJ1-4; TCRdb's assignment of TRBD1 cannot be checked, as there is no DNA. CDR3 length: 13 amino acids.

The rearrangement joins TRBV5-6 to TRBJ2-7; absent DNA, TCRdb's TRBD1 call cannot be checked. Germline V lookup: CDR1 SGHDT, CDR2 YYEEEE. CDR3 size: 11 residues. The CDR3 loop reads CASSGQGAKYF.

V and J are TRBV12-5 and TRBJ2-3; TCRdb outputs TRBD1, but without DNA this stays unchecked. Germline loops: CDR1 LGHNT, CDR2 FRNRAP. The CDR3 has 14 residues. The CDR3 loop is CASGLEGWTDTQYF.

This chain links TRBV7-9 with TRBJ2-7. The germline V gene encodes CDR1 SEHNR and CDR2 FQNEAQ (reference sequence). The CDR3 is 13 residues long. CDR3 residues: CASSLKVSYEQYF.

The chain employs TRBV7-6 and TRBJ1-2; TCRdb's D call, TRBD1, is unchecked because there is no DNA. Germline lookup yields CDR1 SGHVS and CDR2 FNYEAQ. The CDR3 loop spans 15 amino acids. The chain's CDR3 is CASSPDRAGGYGYTF.

This chain links TRBV7-9 with TRBJ2-1; the D call of TRBD2 rests on TCRdb alone, since no DNA is present to check it. Germline values: CDR1 SEHNR, CDR2 FQNEAQ (reference sequence). This CDR3 is 17 amino acids long. The CDR3 protein is CASSFTGGYRSYNEQFF.

The rearrangement links TRBV7-2 to TRBJ2-7; TCRdb's D call, TRBD2, is unchecked because there is no DNA. Germline-derived CDR1 and CDR2 are SGHTA and FQGNSA. The CDR3 covers 14 residues. CDR3 loop: CASSLIAGGNEQYF.

The chain carries TRBV29-1 and TRBJ2-7; TCRdb reports TRBD1, a call that lacks DNA to check it against. The CDR3 runs to 13 residues. CDR1 and CDR2 (germline): SQVTM, ANQGSEA. The CDR3 sequence is CSVFDRGLYEQYF.

V usage is TRBV12-3 or TRBV12-4 and J usage is TRBJ2-6; TCRdb names TRBD1, which stays unverified in the absence of DNA. The CDR3 contains 18 residues. The CDR3 loop is CASSLGQGAYSGANVLTF.

The chain is built from TRBV5-1 and TRBJ2-5; there is no DNA to check the TCRdb D call of TRBD2. CDR1 SGHRS and CDR2 YFSETQ come from the germline V gene. The CDR3 extends over 15 amino acids. This CDR3 reads CASSLFLGEQETQYF.